These 27 T cell receptor beta chains originate from one sample sequenced in a study of cytomegalovirus exposure and HLA in healthy donors. Vbeta (60) and Jbeta (13) primers were used in the PCR. The data were produced by immunoSEQ multiplex PCR, yet TCRdb's version contains in-frame clones alone and is incomplete. This table holds about 190,000 clones, roughly 80% found once. The specimen was PBMCs. Receptors originate from a male donor in good health and CMV-seronegative.

The J gene is TRBJ2-5, the V gene TRBV5-4, with D tentatively TRBD1 (5 bases). The CDR3 sequence is 13 residues long. V lost 0 bases to trimming and J lost 4 bases, with 7 bases between them. CDR1 and CDR2 from the germline V gene are SGHNT and YYREEE (reference sequence). CDR3 protein: CASSLGQGETQYF. The CDR3 DNA sequence: TGTGCCAGCAGCTTGGGCCAGGGAGAGACCCAGTACTTC.

This chain uses TRBV7-9 with TRBJ1-6; D is unclear. Germline CDR1 SEHNR, CDR2 FQNEAQ (reference sequence). V lost 1 base, J lost 10 bases, and 5 bases lay in between. The length of the CDR3 is 12 residues. The CDR3 DNA sequence: TGTGCCAGCAGCTTAGGTCCGTCACCCCTCCACTTT. This encodes CASSLGPSPLHF.

V and J are TRBV7-3 and TRBJ2-1; the D is unclear. CDR1 and CDR2 from the germline V gene are SGHTA and FQGTGA. The CDR3 totals 14 residues. V was cut by 1 base and J by 6 bases, with 10 bases left in between. The chain's CDR3 is CASSLSLSLNEQFF. CDR3 nucleotides: TGTGCCAGCAGCTTAAGTCTGAGCCTCAATGAGCAGTTCTTC.

About this clone: The junction departs from germline at one end; a sequencing error may be responsible. The chain couples TRBV5-4 to TRBJ2-2; possibly TRBD2 for D (7 bases). The CDR3 totals 15 residues. Germline CDR1 is SGHNT and CDR2 is YYREEE (reference sequence). CDR3 amino acids: CASSLDREGTRELFF. The CDR3 DNA reads as TGTGCCAGCAGCTTGGACAGGGAGGGCACCCGGGAGCTGTTTTTT.

This rearrangement joins TRBV6-5 to TRBJ1-6; D is perhaps TRBD1 (5 bases). Germline V gene sequence: CDR1 MNHEY, CDR2 SVGAGI. Trimming removed 6 bases from V and 9 bases from J, with 12 bases in between. This CDR3 region has 13 residues. CDR3 sequence (DNA): TGTGCCAGCAGGCCAGGGATTGGTTCACCCCTCCACTTT. As protein: CASRPGIGSPLHF.

The V call is TRBV5-1, the J call TRBJ1-4; TRBD1 matches at 8 bases. CDR1 SGHRS and CDR2 YFSETQ come from the germline V gene. The V gene end was trimmed by 4 bases and the J gene end by 7 bases; junction bases not matched to a gene: 9. The CDR3 spans 15 residues. The CDR3, as DNA: TGCGCCAGCAGCGGGCGGACAGGGCCAAGTGAAAAACTGTTTTTT. As protein: CASSGRTGPSEKLFF.

This chain joins TRBV2 and TRBJ2-1; 8 nucleotides align to TRBD2. CDR1 and CDR2 (germline): SNHLY, FYNNEI. The CDR3 runs 15 residues. The V and J ends lost 6 bases and 3 bases, in that order; junction bases with no gene match: 7. CDR3 sequence: CASRPTSGDYNEQFF. CDR3 DNA: TGTGCCAGCAGGCCCACTAGCGGAGACTACAATGAGCAGTTCTTC.

The chain combines TRBV5-1 with TRBJ2-2, with D perhaps matching TRBD1 (5 bases). V was pared by 5 bases and J by 1 base, with 9 bases between. Germline-derived CDR1 and CDR2 are SGHRS and YFSETQ. CDR3 size: 14 residues. CDR3 residues: CASRDRMNTGELFF. The DNA for the CDR3 is TGCGCCAGCAGAGACAGAATGAACACCGGGGAGCTGTTTTTT.

The genes are TRBV29-1 and TRBJ2-5, with 10 positions matching TRBD2. The J segment lost 5 bases and the V segment lost 3 bases, leaving 9 bases of the junction unmatched. This CDR3 has 15 amino acids. Germline values: CDR1 SQVTM, CDR2 ANQGSEA. The CDR3: CSVDGLAGVGETQYF. The CDR3 DNA reads as TGCAGCGTTGACGGTCTAGCGGGAGTAGGGGAGACCCAGTACTTC.

The chain carries TRBV27 and TRBJ2-7; possibly TRBD2 for D (5 bases). The CDR3 loop spans 14 amino acids. CDR1 is MNHEY and CDR2 is SMNVEV in the germline V gene (reference sequence). Trimming cost V 2 bases and J 2 bases, with 10 bases left between them. CDR3 nucleotides: TGTGCCAGCAGTTTAATGTCGCGGGCCTACGAGCAGTACTTC. This translates into CASSLMSRAYEQYF.

The chain combines TRBV19 with TRBJ2-3, with D hard to call. The length of the CDR3 is 15 residues. V was pared by 8 bases and J by 0 bases, with 15 bases between. In germline, CDR1 is LNHDA, CDR2 SQIVND (reference sequence). CDR3 sequence reads: CASPLVETSTDTQYF. CDR3 DNA sequence: TGTGCCAGTCCCCTAGTGGAGACTAGCACAGATACGCAGTATTTT. The full variable domain, rest sourced from reference TRBV19 and TRBJ2-3, is DGGITQSPKYLFRKEGQNVTLSCEQNLNHDAMYWYRQDPGQGLRLIYYSQIVNDFQKGDIAEGYSVSREKKESFPLTVTSAQKNPTAFYLCASPLVETSTDTQYFGPGTRLTVL.

This sequence joins TRBV30 and TRBJ1-2; 11 nucleotides line up with TRBD1. CDR3 length equals 16 residues. Germline trimming cut 0 bases from V and 2 bases from J; bases unmatched to any gene: 5. The germline CDR1 and CDR2 sequences are GTSNPN and SVGIG (reference sequence). The CDR3 DNA reads TGTGCCTGGAGTGTACCCGGGACAGGGGGGAACTATGGCTACACCTTC. Protein product: CAWSVPGTGGNYGYTF.

V usage is TRBV4-1 and J usage is TRBJ1-5; 8 nucleotides line up with TRBD1. V was pared by 4 bases and J by 4 bases, with 9 bases of the junction left unmatched. The CDR3 has 16 residues. Germline V gene data show CDR1 as MGHRA and CDR2 as YSYEKL. DNA for the CDR3: TGCGCCAGCAGCCCCTCCGGGACAGGAGCAAATCAGCCCCAGCATTTT. Translation: CASSPSGTGANQPQHF.

V is TRBV9 and J is TRBJ2-1; 8 bases align to TRBD2. CDR3 length: 16 residues. The germline V gene has CDR1 SGDLS and CDR2 YYNGEE. Unmatched junction bases numbered 5, after V lost 0 bases and J lost 3 bases. The CDR3 nucleotides are TGTGCCAGCAGCGTAGGTAGTAGCGGGGTCTACAATGAGCAGTTCTTC. This sequence encodes CASSVGSSGVYNEQFF. Full variable domain (rest looked up from reference TRBV9 and TRBJ2-1): DSGVTQTPKHLITATGQRVTLRCSPRSGDLSVYWYQQSLDQGLQFLIQYYNGEERAKGNILERFSAQQFPDLHSELNLSSLELGDSALYFCASSVGSSGVYNEQFFGPGTRLTVL.

This chain uses TRBV9 with TRBJ1-4, with unresolved D. The V and J ends lost 0 bases and 0 bases respectively, with 6 bases between them. Germline lookup yields CDR1 SGDLS and CDR2 YYNGEE. The CDR3 extends over 15 amino acids. CDR3 amino acids: CASSVGPATNEKLFF. The CDR3 nucleotides are TGTGCCAGCAGCGTAGGGCCAGCAACTAATGAAAAACTGTTTTTT.

This chain uses TRBV5-1 with TRBJ1-2; 7 bases fit TRBD1. Trimming at V came to 0 bases and at J to 6 bases, leaving 5 bases not matched to a gene. Germline CDR1 and CDR2: SGHRS and YFSETQ. This CDR3 has 14 residues. The CDR3 DNA follows: TGCGCCAGCAGCTTGGCGGGGACAGTTAATGGCTACACCTTC. Translation gives CASSLAGTVNGYTF.

This chain uses TRBV9 with TRBJ2-3; TRBD2 is a possible D gene (5 bases). Per germline, CDR1 SGDLS and CDR2 YYNGEE. V was cut by 1 base and J by 1 base, with 13 bases left in between. The CDR3 has 16 amino acids. The DNA for the CDR3 is TGTGCCAGCAGCGTAATCGTGGGAGCGGGCACAGATACGCAGTATTTT. It yields the protein CASSVIVGAGTDTQYF.

This clone has a handful of counts. The chain has TRBV6-6 and TRBJ1-1, with D possibly being TRBD1 (5 bases). The CDR3 is made up of 14 amino acids. Trimming pared 0 bases from V and 5 bases from J, leaving 10 bases between. CDR1 is MNHNY, CDR2 SVGAGI, per germline (reference sequence). In nucleotides, the CDR3 is TGTGCCAGCAGTTACTCGGCAGGGAGGACTGAAGCTTTCTTT. Encoded protein: CASSYSAGRTEAFF.

J is TRBJ1-1 and V is TRBV27; D uncertain. Trimming pared 2 bases from V and 4 bases from J, leaving 11 bases between. Looked up from germline, CDR1 is MNHEY and CDR2 is SMNVEV (reference sequence). The CDR3 covers 14 residues. CDR3 nucleotide sequence: TGTGCCAGCAGTTTAAGCCGATGGAGCACTGAAGCTTTCTTT. Amino acids: CASSLSRWSTEAFF.

The gene calls are TRBV10-2 and TRBJ2-1; D is perhaps TRBD2 (5 bases). Germline V CDR1 and CDR2: WSHSY, SAAADI. The ends were cut back, 2 bases at V and 0 bases at J, with 14 bases in the middle. The CDR3 is 17 amino acids. The CDR3 coding sequence is TGCGCCAGCAGTGAGACTAGACTGGGGAGCTCCTACAATGAGCAGTTCTTC. Its translation: CASSETRLGSSYNEQFF.

A few counts support this clone. V usage is TRBV5-5 and J usage is TRBJ1-1, with a weak D call TRBD1 (6 bases). Trimming removed 3 bases at V and 1 base at J, with 10 bases between. CDR3 length: 14 amino acids. Germline values: CDR1 SGHKS, CDR2 YYEKEE (reference sequence). This CDR3 is CASSWGHPNTEAFF. CDR3 coding DNA: TGTGCCAGCAGCTGGGGGCATCCGAACACTGAAGCTTTCTTT.

The CDR3 DNA reads as TGTGCCAGCAGTCCAGGCGGGAGCACAGATACGCAGTATTTT. Translated, it gives CASSPGGSTDTQYF. J is TRBJ2-3 and V is TRBV25-1; TRBD2 might be the D (5 bases). This CDR3 region has 14 residues. Germline CDR1 MGHDK, CDR2 SYGVNS. V lost 5 bases to trimming and J lost 0 bases, with 9 bases between them.

The CDR3 sequence: CASRAQGLNYGYTF. Written as DNA, the CDR3 is TGTGCCAGCAGGGCCCAGGGCCTTAACTATGGCTACACCTTC. The rearrangement links TRBV28 to TRBJ1-2; D is possibly TRBD1 (5 bases). The germline V gene has CDR1 MDHEN and CDR2 SYDVKM. The CDR3 has 14 amino acids. Trimming removed 6 bases from V and 1 base from J, with 12 bases in between.

The chain employs TRBV10-3 and TRBJ1-1; 9 bases match TRBD1. Trimming took 6 bases from V and 11 from J; bases not matched to a gene: 13. This CDR3 is built from 14 residues. The germline V gene encodes CDR1 ENHRY and CDR2 SYGVKD. CDR3 sequence: CAIRDDGTGRYAFF. CDR3 in DNA: TGTGCCATCAGAGACGACGGGACAGGGCGTTACGCTTTCTTT.

The chain combines TRBV9 with TRBJ2-1, with 7 bases lining up with TRBD2. The V and J ends lost 0 bases and 1 base, in that order; junction bases with no gene match: 7. The CDR3 runs to 17 residues. Germline CDR1 is SGDLS and CDR2 is YYNGEE. CDR3 protein: CASSVGRGEGSYNEQFF. As DNA, the CDR3 is TGTGCCAGCAGCGTAGGACGAGGGGAGGGGTCCTACAATGAGCAGTTCTTC.

The gene calls are TRBV7-9 and TRBJ1-4; D ambiguous. V lost 1 base and J lost 5, with 8 bases in between. The CDR3 extends over 14 amino acids. Germline V gene data show CDR1 as SEHNR and CDR2 as FQNEAQ (reference sequence). DNA of the CDR3: TGTGCCAGCAGCTTAGTTGGCACCAATGAAAAACTGTTTTTT. Its protein product is CASSLVGTNEKLFF.

The rearrangement uses TRBV7-2 and TRBJ1-2, with a tentative D call TRBD1 (5 bases). Germline V CDR1 and CDR2: SGHTA, FQGNSA. Trimming took 1 base from V and 4 from J, leaving 16 bases between them. This CDR3 comprises 16 residues. DNA of the CDR3: TGTGCCAGCAGCTTAGTCGGGGGTCGGAACCCCTATGGCTACACCTTC. Translated: CASSLVGGRNPYGYTF.